This T cell receptor beta chain was found in a study of T cell changes during pregnancy in multiple sclerosis. TCRdb's copy holds only in-frame clones and misses some; the assay was immunoSEQ multiplex PCR. The table shows tens of thousands of clones, with 88% occurring only once. CDR3 size: 15 residues. V was clipped by 7 bases and J by 7 bases; unmatched bases: 8. The germline V gene encodes CDR1 PRHDT and CDR2 FYEKMQ (reference sequence). This receptor was identified in a female donor in good health, enrolled as a control in a pregnancy study. V is TRBV13 and J is TRBJ1-6; 9 bases map to TRBD1. Material: CD8+ T cells from peripheral blood mononuclear cells, obtained after pregnancy. CDR3 region: CASNNRGTGNSPLHF. DNA of the CDR3: TGTGCCAGCAACAACCGAGGGACAGGGAATTCACCCCTCCACTTT. Complete variable domain (other parts from reference TRBV13 and TRBJ1-6): AAGVIQSPRHLIKEKRETATLKCYPIPRHDTVYWYQQGPGQDPQFLISFYEKMQSDKGSIPDRFSAQQFSDYHSELNMSSLELGDSALYFCASNNRGTGNSPLHFGNGTRLTVT.